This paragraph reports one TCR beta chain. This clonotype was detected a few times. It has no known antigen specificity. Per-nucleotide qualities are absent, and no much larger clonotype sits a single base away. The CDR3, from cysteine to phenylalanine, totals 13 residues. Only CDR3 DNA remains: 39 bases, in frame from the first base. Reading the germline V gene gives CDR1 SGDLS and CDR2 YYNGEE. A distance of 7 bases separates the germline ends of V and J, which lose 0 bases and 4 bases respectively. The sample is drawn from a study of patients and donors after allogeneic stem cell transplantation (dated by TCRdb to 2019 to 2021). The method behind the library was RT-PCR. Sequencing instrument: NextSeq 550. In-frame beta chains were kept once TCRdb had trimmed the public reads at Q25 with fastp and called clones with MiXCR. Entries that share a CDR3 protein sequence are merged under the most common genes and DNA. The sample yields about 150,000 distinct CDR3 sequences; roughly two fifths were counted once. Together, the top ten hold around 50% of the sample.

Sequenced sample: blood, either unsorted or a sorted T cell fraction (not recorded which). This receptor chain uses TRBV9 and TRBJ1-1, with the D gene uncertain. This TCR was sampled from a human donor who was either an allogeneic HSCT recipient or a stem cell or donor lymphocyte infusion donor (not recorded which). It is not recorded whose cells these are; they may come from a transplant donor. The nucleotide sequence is TGTGCCAGCAGCGTAGAGGCCTCCACTGAAGCTTTCTTT. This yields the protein CASSVEASTEAFF. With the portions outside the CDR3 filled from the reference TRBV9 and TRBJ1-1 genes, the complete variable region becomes DSGVTQTPKHLITATGQRVTLRCSPRSGDLSVYWYQQSLDQGLQFLIQYYNGEERAKGNILERFSAQQFPDLHSELNLSSLELGDSALYFCASSVEASTEAFFGQGTRLTVV.